The clone carrying this TCR beta chain was seen a few times. The antigen remains undetermined. The PCR ran on 60 Vbeta and 13 Jbeta primers. Only in-frame clones appear in the TCRdb table, and some are missing; sequencing was by immunoSEQ multiplex PCR. Of approximately 180,000 clones in the sample, over 70% were seen once. The data were taken from a study of cytomegalovirus exposure and HLA in healthy donors. Study-wide findings and caveats: Among the most significant clusters, several appeared linked to common viral pathogens in a later analysis. TCR beta V- and J-gene trimming, according to a later analysis, was linked to a missense DCLRE1C variant. Within an earlier analysis, most TCR beta V segments proved productive either about 87% or about 30% of the time. By a later analysis, the bulk of CMV-associated TCR beta chains appeared HLA-restricted.

The V gene lost 7 bases and the J gene lost 7 bases, with 19 bases spanning the gap. The CDR3 sequence is 14 residues long. In germline, CDR1 is MNHEY, CDR2 SVGAGI. Sequencing was done on a sample of PBMCs. The gene calls are TRBV6-5 and TRBJ1-2; maybe TRBD1 (5 bases). The clonotype was recovered from a male donor in good health and CMV-seronegative. CDR3 DNA sequence: TGTGCCAGCACTCAATCGGGCAGAAGGGGTGGCTACACCTTC. This gives the protein CASTQSGRRGGYTF.